Below, one T cell receptor (beta chain) is given with its context. This CDR3 is built from 15 residues. Germline values: CDR1 SGHDT, CDR2 YYEEEE. V lost 2 bases, J lost 4 bases, and 4 bases stayed unmatched. The sample belongs to a study of shared T cell receptors in the human thymus. Clones were sequenced by immunoSEQ multiplex PCR, and TCRdb holds only the in-frame ones, with some missing. The data contain some 720,000 clones, more than 75% of them singletons. The sample was also reused in another study, on human thymus T cells. That work adds: The sample donors, healthy Finnish infants, were having corrective surgery for congenital heart defects. From resections taken during corrective heart surgery, the thymus tissue was obtained. Gene usage (both V and J) appeared biased in thymic and blood repertoires. There were highly overlapping thymic repertoires among unrelated individuals, as related research reported.

The sample taken for sequencing was thymocytes. The receptor was isolated from a boy younger than two with a congenital heart defect. J is TRBJ1-5 and V is TRBV5-6; 9 bases are shared with TRBD1. The CDR3 nucleotides read TGTGCCAGCAGCTTTGGGGGGACAGGGAATCAGCCCCAGCATTTT. It translates to CASSFGGTGNQPQHF.